A single sample is the source of the 25 T cell receptor beta chains below, sequenced in a study of blood T cell repertoires in COVID-19. Here immunoSEQ multiplex PCR was the method, and the copy in TCRdb shows in-frame clones only, minus some. In the table there are about 300,000 clones, 85% to 90% of which are singletons. The source material was peripheral blood. All receptors derive from a woman aged 45-59 years with COVID-19, enrolled during active disease.

The V and J genes are TRBV30 and TRBJ2-7; 11 bases line up with TRBD1. This CDR3 region has 12 residues. Germline-derived CDR1 and CDR2 are GTSNPN and SVGIG (reference sequence). Trimming took 7 bases from V and 5 from J; bases not matched to a gene: 4. CDR3 nucleotide sequence: TGTGCCTTGGACAGGGGGCGAAACGAGCAGTACTTC. Translating it yields CALDRGRNEQYF.

The chain is built from TRBV30 and TRBJ2-2; no reliable D call. Germline assignment: CDR1 GTSNPN and CDR2 SVGIG (reference sequence). Deletions cut 3 bases from V and 2 bases from J, with 7 bases between. The CDR3 totals 13 residues. The CDR3 DNA sequence: TGTGCCTGGAGCTTCCTAAACACCGGGGAGCTGTTTTTT. This sequence encodes CAWSFLNTGELFF.

Note on this clone: At one end the junction does not follow the germline gene, possibly because of a read error. This chain connects TRBV7-8 to TRBJ1-5, with TRBD1 identical over 7 bases. This CDR3 is 15 amino acids long. Per the germline V gene, CDR1 is SGHVS and CDR2 is FQNEAQ. The chain's CDR3 is CASSPAGTDNRPQHF. The CDR3 DNA sequence: TGTGCCAGCAGCCCAGCCGGGACAGATAATCGGCCCCAGCATTTT.

The V gene is TRBV11-3, the J gene TRBJ1-1; D unresolved. The V end was cut by 0 bases, the J end by 6 bases, with 8 bases between. The CDR3 extends over 13 amino acids. Germline CDR1 and CDR2: SGHNT and YENEEA. The CDR3 DNA is TGTGCCAGCAGCTTAGATCCCGGGGCTGAAGCTTTCTTT. Amino acids: CASSLDPGAEAFF.

The chain has TRBV19 and TRBJ2-5, with D uncertain. Germline V lookup: CDR1 LNHDA, CDR2 SQIVND (reference sequence). This CDR3 has 13 amino acids. The V gene lost 5 bases and the J gene lost 2 bases, with 9 bases spanning the gap. The CDR3 loop reads CASSLRHQETQYF. CDR3 in DNA: TGTGCCAGTAGTTTGCGGCATCAAGAGACCCAGTACTTC.

This chain links TRBV7-2 with TRBJ2-1; 11 nucleotides match TRBD2. V shed 4 bases and J 8 bases; nucleotides not matched to a gene: 7. Germline loops: CDR1 SGHTA, CDR2 FQGNSA. CDR3 length equals 15 residues. The CDR3 reads CASSSHSGRADEQFF. The CDR3, as DNA: TGTGCCAGCAGCTCCCATAGCGGGAGGGCGGATGAGCAGTTCTTC. The whole variable domain, filled in from reference TRBV7-2 and TRBJ2-1, reads GAGVSQSPSNKVTEKGKDVELRCDPISGHTALYWYRQSLGQGLEFLIYFQGNSAPDKSGLPSDRFSAERTGGSVSTLTIQRTQQEDSAVYLCASSSHSGRADEQFFGPGTRLTVL.

The gene calls are TRBV28 and TRBJ2-5; no reliable D call. The CDR3 contains 13 residues. The germline V gene encodes CDR1 MDHEN and CDR2 SYDVKM. Trimming left V 4 bases short and J 7 bases short, with 13 bases between. CDR3 sequence (DNA): TGTGCCAGCAGTTCCGCTGAGATAGCGACCCAGTACTTC. Residues: CASSSAEIATQYF.

This chain connects TRBV3-1 (or the pseudogene TRBV3-2) to TRBJ2-7; D may be TRBD2 (6 bases). V lost 5 bases, J lost 6 bases, and 17 bases lay in between. Germline V gene lookup returns CDR1 LGHDT and CDR2 YNNKEL (reference sequence). This CDR3 spans 14 amino acids. The CDR3: CASSGRLVGGEQYF. For the CDR3, the DNA is TGTGCCAGCAGCGGGCGTCTAGTCGGGGGCGAGCAGTACTTC.

This sequence joins TRBV5-5 and TRBJ1-3, with D perhaps matching TRBD1 (6 bases). This CDR3 comprises 15 residues. Trimming left V 3 bases short and J 2 bases short, with 12 bases between. Germline CDR1 and CDR2: SGHKS and YYEKEE (reference sequence). The CDR3 reads CASSYQGIPGNTIYF. CDR3 in DNA: TGTGCCAGCAGCTATCAGGGGATCCCTGGAAACACCATATATTTT.

V gene TRBV11-3 combines with J gene TRBJ1-2, with D possibly matching TRBD1 (5 bases). V lost 3 bases, J lost 8 bases, and 13 bases lay in between. This CDR3 is built from 13 residues. Germline V CDR1 and CDR2: SGHNT, YENEEA. The CDR3 DNA sequence: TGTGCCAGCAGCTTTTATCAGGGTAAAGGCTACACCTTC. Protein product: CASSFYQGKGYTF.

The V call is TRBV19, the J call TRBJ1-5; 7 bases match TRBD1. Per the germline V gene, CDR1 is LNHDA and CDR2 is SQIVND (reference sequence). V trimming: 3 bases; J trimming: 3 bases; junction bases outside the gene matches: 17. The CDR3 has 19 amino acids. This chain's CDR3 is CASSIVAGGRFKNNQPQHF. In nucleotides, the CDR3 is TGTGCCAGTAGTATCGTGGCAGGGGGAAGGTTTAAGAACAATCAGCCCCAGCATTTT.

The chain carries TRBV6-5 and TRBJ2-3, with D perhaps TRBD2 (6 bases). With 4 bases removed from V and 0 bases from J, the gap between germline ends came to 11 bases. The CDR3 is made up of 15 amino acids. Per germline, CDR1 MNHEY and CDR2 SVGAGI. CDR3 sequence (DNA): TGTGCCAGCAGTTCTTTTGCGGGAAGCACAGATACGCAGTATTTT. As protein: CASSSFAGSTDTQYF.

The chain has TRBV5-6 and TRBJ2-1; TRBD2 might be the D (6 bases). The CDR3 sequence is 13 residues long. Looked up from germline, CDR1 is SGHDT and CDR2 is YYEEEE. V dropped 4 bases and J dropped 4 bases, with 9 bases sitting between them. The CDR3 loop reads CASSGRLYNEQFF. The CDR3 DNA reads as TGTGCCAGCAGCGGGAGGTTGTACAATGAGCAGTTCTTC.

This clone was observed many times. The V call is TRBV11-2, the J call TRBJ1-2, with D hard to call. This CDR3 is 17 amino acids long. CDR1 is SGHAT and CDR2 is FQNNGV in the germline V gene. V gave up 1 base and J gave up 1 base, with 16 bases separating them. DNA of the CDR3: TGTGCCAGCAGCTTAGGTGGTGTGAGGGTTCTTAACTATGGCTACACCTTC. Translated: CASSLGGVRVLNYGYTF.

This chain uses TRBV7-7 with TRBJ2-2; D perhaps matches TRBD2 (5 bases). Germline V gives CDR1 SSHAT, CDR2 FNYEAQ (reference sequence). Trimming pared 5 bases from V and 2 bases from J, leaving 15 bases between. This CDR3 has 16 residues. In DNA, the CDR3 is TGTGCCAGCAGCCTGAACCAAGCGGATAACACCGGGGAGCTGTTTTTT. Translating gives CASSLNQADNTGELFF.

The rearrangement uses TRBV5-4 and TRBJ2-5, with 7 bases matching TRBD2. J was trimmed by 5 bases and V by 2 bases; bases with no gene match: 12. The CDR3 runs 16 residues. Germline assignment: CDR1 SGHNT and CDR2 YYREEE (reference sequence). CDR3 in amino acids: CASSLPGLKGGETQYF. The CDR3 region has the DNA TGTGCCAGCAGCTTACCGGGACTAAAGGGAGGGGAGACCCAGTACTTC.

The chain links TRBV5-1 to TRBJ2-1; TRBD2 matches 10 bases. This CDR3 is built from 15 residues. V lost 4 bases, J lost 3 bases, and 4 bases stayed unmatched. CDR1 SGHRS and CDR2 YFSETQ come from the germline V gene. CDR3 protein: CASSLGTSVYNEQFF. CDR3 in DNA: TGCGCCAGCAGCCTCGGGACTAGCGTCTACAATGAGCAGTTCTTC.

The genes are TRBV11-2 and TRBJ1-4; 9 bases map to TRBD1. Germline CDR1 SGHAT, CDR2 FQNNGV. V was clipped by 5 bases and J by 8 bases; unmatched bases: 6. The CDR3 is 14 amino acids. CDR3 protein: CASSRGQGSEKLFF. CDR3 DNA sequence: TGTGCCAGCAGCCGGGGACAGGGTAGCGAAAAACTGTTTTTT. Full variable domain (rest looked up from reference TRBV11-2 and TRBJ1-4): EAGVAQSPRYKIIEKRQSVAFWCNPISGHATLYWYQQILGQGPKLLIQFQNNGVVDDSQLPKDRFSAERLKGVDSTLKIQPAKLEDSAVYLCASSRGQGSEKLFFGSGTQLSVL.

V and J are TRBV27 and TRBJ1-1; weak D call: TRBD1 (5 bases). CDR3 length: 14 residues. Between the trimmed V and J ends, which lost 6 bases and 1 base, there was a span of 12 bases. Germline lookup yields CDR1 MNHEY and CDR2 SMNVEV (reference sequence). The CDR3 here is CASSPLGENTEAFF. The CDR3 nucleotides read TGTGCCAGCAGCCCTCTAGGGGAGAACACTGAAGCTTTCTTT.

The J gene is TRBJ2-1, the V gene TRBV18, with 9 positions matching TRBD1. V dropped 6 bases and J dropped 5; count of bases not matched to a gene: 8. Germline assignment: CDR1 KGHSH and CDR2 LQKENI. The CDR3 is 15 amino acids. The CDR3 nucleotides are TGTGCCAGCTCGGGAAAACAGGGGGCTAACAATGAGCAGTTCTTC. Protein: CASSGKQGANNEQFF.

This clone was observed once. The V gene is TRBV27, the J gene TRBJ2-1; 9 nucleotides agree with TRBD2. The V gene end was trimmed by 4 bases and the J gene end by 7 bases; junction bases not matched to a gene: 5. The CDR3 covers 14 residues. Germline lookup yields CDR1 MNHEY and CDR2 SMNVEV (reference sequence). CDR3 nucleotide sequence: TGTGCCAGCAGTTATAGCGGGAGCTGGAATGAGCAGTTCTTC. Protein: CASSYSGSWNEQFF.

The chain carries TRBV27 and TRBJ2-3, with a tentative D call TRBD1 (6 bases). The germline V gene has CDR1 MNHEY and CDR2 SMNVEV (reference sequence). V was clipped by 10 bases and J by 1 base, with 18 bases between them. CDR3 length: 15 residues. CDR3 amino acids: CAIRNPQGGTDTQYF. Here the CDR3 DNA reads TGTGCCATCCGAAACCCACAGGGCGGCACAGATACGCAGTATTTT.

The V gene is TRBV5-1, the J gene TRBJ2-1; D is unclear. V lost 1 base and J lost 6, with 5 bases in between. CDR1 and CDR2 (germline): SGHRS, YFSETQ. The CDR3 runs to 12 residues. CDR3 in amino acids: CASSLTTNEQFF. The CDR3 DNA is TGCGCCAGCAGCTTGACTACCAATGAGCAGTTCTTC.

This chain joins TRBV29-1 and TRBJ1-1, with D hard to call. Trimming removed 2 bases from V and 5 bases from J, with 12 bases in between. This CDR3 contains 13 residues. CDR1 and CDR2 from the germline V gene are SQVTM and ANQGSEA. CDR3 sequence: CSVERGGKTEAFF. The CDR3 DNA sequence: TGCAGCGTTGAACGGGGTGGTAAAACTGAAGCTTTCTTT.

The chain couples TRBV6-1 to TRBJ1-3; 7 bases fit TRBD1. CDR1 MNHNS and CDR2 SASEGT come from the germline V gene. V shed 3 bases and J 0 bases; nucleotides not matched to a gene: 8. This CDR3 region has 17 residues. The CDR3 DNA sequence: TGTGCCAGCAGTGACGGACAGGTTGGGGACTCTGGAAACACCATATATTTT. Protein sequence: CASSDGQVGDSGNTIYF.